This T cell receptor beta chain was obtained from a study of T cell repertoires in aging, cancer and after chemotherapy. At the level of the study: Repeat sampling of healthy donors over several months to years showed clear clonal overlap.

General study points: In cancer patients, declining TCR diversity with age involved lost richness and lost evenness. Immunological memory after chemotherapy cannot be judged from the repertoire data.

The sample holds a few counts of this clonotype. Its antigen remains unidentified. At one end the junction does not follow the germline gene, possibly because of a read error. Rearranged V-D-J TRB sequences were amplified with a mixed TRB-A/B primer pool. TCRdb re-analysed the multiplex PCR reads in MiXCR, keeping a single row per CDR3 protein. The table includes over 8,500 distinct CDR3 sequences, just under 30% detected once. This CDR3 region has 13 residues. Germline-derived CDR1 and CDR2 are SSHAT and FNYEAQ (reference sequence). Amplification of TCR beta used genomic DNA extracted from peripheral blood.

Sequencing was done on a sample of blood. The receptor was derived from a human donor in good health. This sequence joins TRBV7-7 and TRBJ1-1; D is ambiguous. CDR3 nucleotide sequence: TGTGCTAGCAGCTTATCCCGGGACACTGAAGCTTTCTTT. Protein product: CASSLSRDTEAFF.